This T cell receptor (beta chain) comes out of a study of shared clonotypes between healthy human individuals. For this clone: The antigen is unknown. This may be a read error: a much more frequent sequence differs by one nucleotide.

The data were produced by immunoSEQ multiplex PCR, yet TCRdb's version contains in-frame clones alone and is incomplete. The table includes about 340,000 clones, about 70% detected once. Notes on the study in general: Non-shared clonotypes displayed generation probabilities falling below those of clonotypes present in all four donors. The low donor count limited represented genetic and exposure-history diversity.

The sample was memory CD4+ T cells sorted from blood. Subset denoted: CD45RA-negative fraction. This receptor was taken from a man aged 30-40 years in good health.

DNA for the CDR3: TGTGCCAGCGAGGGGGCCTACGAGCAGTACTTC. The encoded protein is CASEGAYEQYF. The chain links TRBV6-1 to TRBJ2-7, with D possibly TRBD1 on 6 matching bases. The CDR3 consists of 11 residues. V was trimmed by 8 bases and J by 2 bases, leaving 7 bases between them. Germline lookup yields CDR1 MNHNS and CDR2 SASEGT.